This T cell receptor (beta chain) appears in the sequencing data of a study of T cells in localized non-small cell lung cancer. Points from the study as a whole: Blood T cell density predicted longer survival; adjacent-lung clonality, shorter.

Assay: immunoSEQ multiplex PCR; the TCRdb copy retains only in-frame clones and omits some. Of tens of thousands of clones listed, around nine tenths are singletons. Details on this clone: What it recognizes is unknown.

The TCR originated in a female donor older than 55 with stage I squamous cell lung carcinoma. Source: peripheral blood, taken before any cancer treatment.

The CDR3 loop reads CASSLEGTRFHEQFF. Here the CDR3 DNA reads TGTGCCAGCAGCTTAGAGGGGACTAGATTCCATGAGCAGTTCTTC. The chain carries TRBV7-2 and TRBJ2-1, with 8 positions matching TRBD2. The CDR3 runs to 15 residues. Germline loops: CDR1 SGHTA, CDR2 FQGNSA. With 1 base clipped from V and 8 bases from J, the junction kept 7 bases outside the gene matches.